What follows are 20 T cell receptor beta chains derived from one specimen sequenced in a study of blood T cells in healthy people across ages. With a J-beta primer mix and a sample-barcoded 5' primer, a second PCR ran roughly 6 to 11 cycles. TCRdb re-called the 5' RACE reads with MiXCR, one entry per CDR3 protein. The data show over 750,000 distinct CDR3 sequences, around 25% seen once. This same sample was also taken into another study, of T cells of mothers and their children.

The sample was blood. These receptors all come from a boy aged 5-17 years in good health.

The chain joins TRBV27 to TRBJ1-2; a possible D gene is TRBD1 (6 bases). Trimming removed 6 bases from V and 5 bases from J, with 10 bases in between. The V gene's germline CDR1 is MNHEY and CDR2 SMNVEV (reference sequence). The CDR3 has 12 residues. The CDR3 loop is CASRGQLYGYTF. The CDR3, as DNA: TGTGCCAGCAGAGGACAGCTTTATGGCTACACCTTC.

Of note for this clonotype: The junction differs from germline at one of its ends, possibly a read error. V and J are TRBV7-7 and TRBJ2-1, with D hard to call. The CDR3 has 13 residues. Germline V lookup: CDR1 SSHAT, CDR2 FNYEAQ (reference sequence). The DNA of the CDR3 is TGTGCTAGCAGCAATCCCCCGGCGAATGAGCAGTTCTTC. This sequence encodes CASSNPPANEQFF.

This clonotype came up a few times. V gene TRBV20-1 combines with J gene TRBJ1-2; D is uncertain. From germline, CDR1 is DFQATT and CDR2 SNEGSKA (reference sequence). Trimming took 4 bases from V and 6 from J, leaving 21 bases between them. The CDR3 has 15 residues. The CDR3 spells CSATLMAIGTDGYTF. CDR3 DNA sequence: TGCAGTGCTACCCTAATGGCCATCGGAACTGATGGCTACACCTTC.

This clonotype was seen more than once but under ten times. The genes are TRBV12-3 or TRBV12-4 and TRBJ1-3; tentative D call: TRBD1 (6 bases). The germline V and J ends were trimmed by 3 bases and 6 bases, with 9 bases remaining between them. The CDR3 is 13 residues long. The chain's CDR3 is CASSFRGQNTIYF. Written as DNA, the CDR3 is TGTGCCAGCAGTTTCAGGGGTCAAAACACCATATATTTT.

The rearrangement uses TRBV28 and TRBJ2-5, with a weak D call TRBD1 (5 bases). The end of the DNA is better explained by TRBJ2-7, so the J call may be wrong. The CDR3 covers 13 residues. Germline loops: CDR1 MDHEN, CDR2 SYDVKM. CDR3 DNA sequence: TGTGCCAGCAAGGGGCGAAGCTCCTACGAGCAGTACTTC. This translates into CASKGRSSYEQYF.

The rearrangement uses TRBV20-1 and TRBJ1-5, with D possibly being TRBD1 (5 bases). V gave up 3 bases and J gave up 3 bases, with 9 bases separating them. The V gene's germline CDR1 is DFQATT and CDR2 SNEGSKA (reference sequence). The CDR3 is made up of 13 amino acids. The DNA of the CDR3 is TGCAGTGCTAGGGGGGAGTTCAATCAGCCCCAGCATTTT. This gives the protein CSARGEFNQPQHF.

This clonotype was seen only a few times. This chain links TRBV20-1 with TRBJ2-1, with 7 bases matching TRBD2. The V segment lost 1 base and the J segment 4 bases; nucleotides outside the gene matches: 7. Germline CDR1 and CDR2: DFQATT and SNEGSKA (reference sequence). CDR3 length equals 15 residues. The DNA for the CDR3 is TGCAGTGCTAGAGGGCTTAGCGGGTATTACAATGAGCAGTTCTTC. It codes for CSARGLSGYYNEQFF.

The table lists this clonotype with a few counts. V is TRBV12-3 or TRBV12-4 and J is TRBJ1-5, with D possibly matching TRBD1 (5 bases). Trimming took 5 bases from V and 4 from J, leaving 15 bases between them. The CDR3 loop spans 15 amino acids. CDR3 amino acids: CASSNGQGQNQPQHF. CDR3 nucleotide sequence: TGTGCCAGCAGTAATGGACAAGGCCAAAATCAGCCCCAGCATTTT.

The chain employs TRBV12-3 or TRBV12-4 and TRBJ2-3, with 12 bases that match TRBD2. The CDR3 is 16 residues long. V shed 5 bases and J 4 bases; nucleotides not matched to a gene: 7. For the CDR3, the DNA is TGTGCCAGCAGTCCTGACTCTAGCGGGAGGGCAGATACGCAGTATTTT. It yields the protein CASSPDSSGRADTQYF.

This chain connects TRBV6-5 to TRBJ1-1, with D uncertain. The V gene lost 0 bases and the J gene lost 5 bases, with 10 bases spanning the gap. This CDR3 spans 14 amino acids. Looked up from germline, CDR1 is MNHEY and CDR2 is SVGAGI. The CDR3 loop is CASSYSVLRTEAFF. The CDR3 coding sequence is TGTGCCAGCAGTTACTCGGTCCTGAGGACTGAAGCTTTCTTT.

The genes are TRBV15 and TRBJ2-3; 11 nucleotides agree with TRBD2. V gave up 4 bases and J gave up 0 bases; unmatched junction bases: 3. The CDR3 sequence is 16 residues long. Per germline, CDR1 LNHNV and CDR2 YYDKDF (reference sequence). The CDR3 nucleotides are TGTGCCACCAGCAAAGGGACTAGCGGTAGCACAGATACGCAGTATTTT. Its protein product is CATSKGTSGSTDTQYF.

The chain carries TRBV6-2 or TRBV6-3 and TRBJ1-4, with 8 bases aligning to TRBD1. The V and J ends lost 7 bases and 6 bases, in that order; junction bases with no gene match: 10. The CDR3 length is 15 residues. CDR1 is MNHEY, CDR2 SVGEGT, per germline. The CDR3 nucleotides read TGTGCCAGCACCTTTTTCGACAGGGGAGATGAAAAACTGTTTTTT. It yields the protein CASTFFDRGDEKLFF.

This clonotype was detected only a few times. The chain joins TRBV2 to TRBJ2-1; the match to TRBD1 covers 9 bases. Germline V gene sequence: CDR1 SNHLY, CDR2 FYNNEI. This CDR3 comprises 16 residues. With 3 bases clipped from V and 8 bases from J, the junction kept 11 bases outside the gene matches. CDR3 amino acids: CASSEPSGQGEDEQFF. The CDR3 DNA sequence: TGTGCCAGCAGTGAGCCATCGGGACAGGGTGAGGATGAGCAGTTCTTC.

The chain carries TRBV5-1 and TRBJ2-5; 7 nucleotides line up with TRBD2. The assigned J gene may be wrong: the sequence end matches TRBJ2-7 better. This CDR3 has 15 residues. Germline V gene lookup returns CDR1 SGHRS and CDR2 YFSETQ. The CDR3 region has the DNA TGCGCCAGCAGCCCTCTGGGGGGAGGGCCCTCCGAGCAGTACTTC. Translation: CASSPLGGGPSEQYF.

The CDR3, as DNA: TGTGCCAGCAGTTTATCTGCTAGGAAAGGAGAGACCCAGTACTTC. Encoded protein: CASSLSARKGETQYF. The rearrangement uses TRBV27 and TRBJ2-5; no firm D call. Germline loops: CDR1 MNHEY, CDR2 SMNVEV (reference sequence). The V and J ends lost 0 bases and 4 bases respectively, with 12 bases between them. This CDR3 spans 15 amino acids.

The rearrangement links TRBV13 to TRBJ2-5; maybe TRBD1 (5 bases). The germline V gene encodes CDR1 PRHDT and CDR2 FYEKMQ (reference sequence). V was shortened by 4 bases and J by 4 bases, with 13 bases between the two germline ends. The CDR3 is 14 residues long. The chain's CDR3 is CASSSRTSGETQYF. The CDR3 bases are TGTGCCAGCAGCTCGCGGACATCGGGAGAGACCCAGTACTTC.

This clonotype has only a few counts. The chain combines TRBV6-2 or TRBV6-3 with TRBJ1-2; unclear D gene. V gave up 7 bases and J gave up 0 bases, with 6 bases separating them. Germline loops: CDR1 MNHEY, CDR2 SVGEGT. This CDR3 spans 12 amino acids. The CDR3 is CASKRANYGYTF. DNA for the CDR3: TGTGCCAGCAAGCGAGCTAACTATGGCTACACCTTC.

The rearrangement links TRBV7-6 to TRBJ2-1; a possible D gene is TRBD2 (6 bases). The ends were cut back, 4 bases at V and 10 bases at J, with 35 bases in the middle. CDR1 SGHVS and CDR2 FNYEAQ come from the germline V gene. This CDR3 has 20 amino acids. The CDR3 here is CASSSLTRRERKAAVREQFF. In DNA form, the CDR3 reads TGTGCCAGCAGCTCGTTGACTAGACGGGAGCGTAAAGCTGCAGTACGGGAGCAGTTCTTC. The entire variable domain, with the rest obtained from reference TRBV7-6 and TRBJ2-1, is as follows: GAGVSQSPRYKVTKRGQDVALRCDPISGHVSLYWYRQALGQGPEFLTYFNYEAQQDKSGLPNDRFSAERPEGSISTLTIQRTEQRDSAMYRCASSSLTRRERKAAVREQFFGPGTRLTVL.

The table lists this clonotype with a few counts. The chain links TRBV9 to TRBJ2-5; D is possibly TRBD2 (7 bases). The CDR3 spans 15 residues. V lost 1 base and J 5 bases, leaving 15 bases between the germline ends. Germline V lookup: CDR1 SGDLS, CDR2 YYNGEE. The CDR3 sequence is CASSVNGGAGETQYF. The CDR3 DNA reads as TGTGCCAGCAGCGTAAATGGGGGGGCGGGCGAGACCCAGTACTTC.

This clonotype occurred a few times. J is TRBJ2-3 and V is TRBV7-9; perhaps TRBD2 as D (5 bases). The V end lost 5 bases, the J end lost 6 bases, and 18 bases lay between the germline ends. CDR1 SEHNR and CDR2 FQNEAQ come from the germline V gene (reference sequence). This CDR3 has 15 amino acids. CDR3 DNA sequence: TGTGCCAGCAGCCCCGGGAACCACGGCTTGGATACGCAGTATTTT. It encodes CASSPGNHGLDTQYF. Based on the CDR3 plus reference TRBV7-9 and TRBJ2-3, the full variable domain is DTGVSQNPRHKITKRGQNVTFRCDPISEHNRLYWYRQTLGQGPEFLTYFQNEAQLEKSRLLSDRFSAERPKGSFSTLEIQRTEQGDSAMYLCASSPGNHGLDTQYFGPGTRLTVL.